This TCR beta chain came from a study of identical twins. This clonotype appeared a few times. Donors were all healthy Caucasians. TCRdb ran MiXCR on the 5' RACE reads and lists one entry per CDR3 protein. The data show about 530,000 distinct CDR3 sequences, approximately 20% seen once. This CDR3 has 14 residues. V was clipped by 1 base and J by 5 bases, with 10 bases between them. Germline CDR1 is SGHRS and CDR2 is YFSETQ. The same data also contributed to another study, on yellow fever vaccine responses in identical twins. As that report states: In identical twins, vaccine T cell responses appeared partly shared and partly individual.

Sample: CD4+ T cells sorted from blood. This clonotype originated in a young woman in good health. The chain employs TRBV5-1 and TRBJ2-1; D is unclear. Here the CDR3 DNA reads TGCGCCAGCAGCTTGCAAGACACCCACAATGAGCAGTTCTTC. It specifies CASSLQDTHNEQFF.